This is a list of T cell receptor beta chains from one sample in a study of cytomegalovirus exposure and HLA in healthy donors. Repertoires were generated with immunoSEQ multiplex PCR, while TCRdb's copy carries only in-frame clones and drops some. Of 200,000 to 250,000 clones listed, 77% were seen once; the top ten hold around 2.8%. Sequenced material: PBMCs. The origin of the receptors is a woman aged 60-75 years in good health and CMV-seropositive. CDR3s include the opening cysteine and the closing phenylalanine or tryptophan. A D gene is named only where the DNA matches it firmly. For some rows the clone size is stated as once, few or many, or as a class when expanded; others skip it.

TRBV7-2	17	TRBD1	TRBJ2-7	-	TGTGCCAGCAGCTTAGTAGGTAGTGGGACAGGGGCCTACGAGCAGTACTTC	CASSLVGSGTGAYEQYF
TRBV5-1	13	-	TRBJ1-4	-	TGCGCCAGCAGCTTGACACGGACAGAAAAACTGTTTTTT	CASSLTRTEKLFF
TRBV30	12	-	TRBJ1-2	-	TGTGCCTGGTGGGGTCCAGGGTATGGCTACACCTTC	CAWWGPGYGYTF
TRBV10-3	14	-	TRBJ1-1	few	TGTGCCATCACGAAGGGGGAAATGAACACTGAAGCTTTCTTT	CAITKGEMNTEAFF
TRBV25-1	17	-	TRBJ1-5	-	TGTGCCAGCAGTCCGAGTTGGGGCCATTATAGCAATCAGCCCCAGCATTTT	CASSPSWGHYSNQPQHF
TRBV7-2	16	TRBD1	TRBJ1-6	-	TGTGCCAGCAGCCGGGAGCTACAGGGGGCCAATTCACCCCTCCACTTT	CASSRELQGANSPLHF
TRBV4-1	14	-	TRBJ1-3	-	TGCGCCAGCAGCCAAGAGAGGGCTGGAAACACCATATATTTT	CASSQERAGNTIYF
TRBV29-1	14	TRBD1	TRBJ1-2	-	TGCAGCGTTGCCCCGGGACAGGGAGGCTATGGCTACACCTTC	CSVAPGQGGYGYTF
TRBV6-1	12	-	TRBJ1-1	once	TGTGCCAGCAGTGAAATTGTATTAGAAGCTTTCTTT	CASSEIVLEAFF
TRBV28	15	TRBD1	TRBJ2-7	-	TGTGCCACCTCTGGGCGGGGACAGGGGGCTTACGAGCAGTACTTC	CATSGRGQGAYEQYF
TRBV7-9	14	-	TRBJ1-1	-	TGTGCCAGCAGCAGACAGGCCCTGAACACTGAAGCTTTCTTT	CASSRQALNTEAFF
TRBV28	12	-	TRBJ1-5	-	TGTGCCAGCAGTTTTGCGAATCAGCCCCAGCATTTT	CASSFANQPQHF
TRBV18	15	-	TRBJ2-7	-	TGTGCCAGCTCACCATTAGGGGCTGGTAGCTACGAGCAGTACTTC	CASSPLGAGSYEQYF
TRBV18	15	TRBD1	TRBJ1-2	few	TGTGCCAGCTCCTTTAACCGGGACAGGGCCCCCGGCTACACCTTC	CASSFNRDRAPGYTF
TRBV10-3	12	-	TRBJ1-2	-	TGTGCCATCAGTCCAGGTCGCGATGGCTACACCTTC	CAISPGRDGYTF
TRBV29-1	13	-	TRBJ1-1	few	TGCAGCGTTGTTTCACAGCTGAACACTGAAGCTTTCTTT	CSVVSQLNTEAFF
TRBV21-1	10	-	TRBJ2-7	-	TGTGCCAGCAGCACCCGGGAGCAGTACTTC	CASSTREQYF
TRBV7-2	15	TRBD2	TRBJ2-5	-	TGTGCCAGCAGCGCAACTAGCGGCCCACAAGAGACCCAGTACTTC	CASSATSGPQETQYF
TRBV30	15	TRBD2	TRBJ2-3	-	TGTGCCTGGAGCCCCGGGACTAGCGGGGCAGATACGCAGTATTTT	CAWSPGTSGADTQYF
TRBV29-1	13	-	TRBJ1-2	-	TGCAGCGCGGGTGATATGGTGAACTATGGCTACACCTTC	CSAGDMVNYGYTF
TRBV11-3	13	TRBD1	TRBJ2-7	-	TGTGCCAGCAGCCTGGGGACAGCGTACGAGCAGTACTTC	CASSLGTAYEQYF
TRBV6-5	16	-	TRBJ1-2	-	TGTGCCAGCAGTTCTTGGGGTGGGGGGACTAACTATGGCTACACCTTC	CASSSWGGGTNYGYTF
TRBV5-4	14	-	TRBJ2-7	-	TGTGCCAGCAGCTTCGGGAGCGGCGGATACGAGCAGTACTTC	CASSFGSGGYEQYF
TRBV7-9	15	TRBD1	TRBJ2-1	once	TGTGCCAGCAGCTGGACAGGAAACTCCTACAATGAGCAGTTCTTC	CASSWTGNSYNEQFF
TRBV7-3	16	TRBD1	TRBJ2-2	-	TGTGCCAGCAGCCAAGACAGGGGATTGAACACCGGGGAGCTGTTTTTT	CASSQDRGLNTGELFF
TRBV2	15	-	TRBJ2-5	-	TGTGCCAGCAGTCTGAACGGAGTGTTCAGCGAGACCCAGTACTTC	CASSLNGVFSETQYF
TRBV28	10	-	TRBJ1-5	-	TGTGCCACTTCCAACGTGGCCCTAGATTTT	CATSNVALDF
TRBV2	18	TRBD2	TRBJ2-1	once	TGTGCCAGCCGTTACCCGGGACTAGCGGGAGGGGTCTACAATGAGCAGTTCTTC	CASRYPGLAGGVYNEQFF
TRBV5-4	16	TRBD2	TRBJ2-3	-	TGTGCCAGCAGCCCGACTAGCGGGGGGCGCGCAGATACGCAGTATTTT	CASSPTSGGRADTQYF
TRBV6-4	15	-	TRBJ2-2	few	TGTGCCAGCAGTGCGAGGACATCCTTCACCGGGGAGCTGTTTTTT	CASSARTSFTGELFF
TRBV11-2	15	-	TRBJ1-6	-	TGTGCCAGCAGCTCGTACGGGGGGAGGAATTCACCCCTCCACTTT	CASSSYGGRNSPLHF
TRBV4-1	17	TRBD2	TRBJ2-1	-	TGCGCCAGCAGCCAAGTGGGCGGGAGGACACCCTACAATGAGCAGTTCTTC	CASSQVGGRTPYNEQFF
TRBV9	17	TRBD2	TRBJ2-5	-	TGTGCCAGCAGCGTAACTAGCGGGGGGGCCGGCGCGGAGACCCAGTACTTC	CASSVTSGGAGAETQYF
TRBV11-2	17	TRBD1	TRBJ1-1	-	TGTGCCAGCAGCTTAGGTGCCTCTACAGGGGTGAACACTGAAGCTTTCTTT	CASSLGASTGVNTEAFF
TRBV4-2	15	-	TRBJ2-1	-	TGTGCCAGCAGCCAAGGCGGGGGCCCCGTGGTTGAGCAGTTCTTC	CASSQGGGPVVEQFF
TRBV5-1	17	-	TRBJ2-5	-	TGCGCCAGCAGCCCGTTCCTAAGTGGGAGGAATCAAGAGACCCAGTACTTC	CASSPFLSGRNQETQYF
TRBV29-1	14	-	TRBJ1-2	-	TGCAGCGTTCGAATCTCAACCGTTGTTAGTGGCTACACCTTC	CSVRISTVVSGYTF
TRBV18	16	TRBD1	TRBJ2-1	-	TGTGCCAGCTCACCGACCGGGACAGGGAGAATCAATGAGCAGTTCTTC	CASSPTGTGRINEQFF